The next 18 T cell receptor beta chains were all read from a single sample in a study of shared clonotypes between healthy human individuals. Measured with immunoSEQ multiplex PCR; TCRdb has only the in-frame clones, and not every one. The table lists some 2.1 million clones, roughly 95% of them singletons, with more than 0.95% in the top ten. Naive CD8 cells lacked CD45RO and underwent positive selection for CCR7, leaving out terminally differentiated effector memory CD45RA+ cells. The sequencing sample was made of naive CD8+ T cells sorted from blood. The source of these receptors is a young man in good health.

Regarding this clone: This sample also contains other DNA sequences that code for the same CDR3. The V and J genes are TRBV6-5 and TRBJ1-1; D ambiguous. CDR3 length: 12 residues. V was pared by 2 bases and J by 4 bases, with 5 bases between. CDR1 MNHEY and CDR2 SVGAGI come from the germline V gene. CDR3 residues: CASSYGSTEAFF. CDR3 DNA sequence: TGTGCCAGCAGTTACGGCTCCACTGAAGCTTTCTTT.

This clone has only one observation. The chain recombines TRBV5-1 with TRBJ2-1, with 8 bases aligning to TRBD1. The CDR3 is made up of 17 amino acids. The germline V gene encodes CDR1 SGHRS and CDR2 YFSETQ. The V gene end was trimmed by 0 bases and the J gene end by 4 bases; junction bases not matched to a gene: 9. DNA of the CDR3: TGCGCCAGCAGCTTGGCACCACGGACAGGGTCGTACAATGAGCAGTTCTTC. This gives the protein CASSLAPRTGSYNEQFF.

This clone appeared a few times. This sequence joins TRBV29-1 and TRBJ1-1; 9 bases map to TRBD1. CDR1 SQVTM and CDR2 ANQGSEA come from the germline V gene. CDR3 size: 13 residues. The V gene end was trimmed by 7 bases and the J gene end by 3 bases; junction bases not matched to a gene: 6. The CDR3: CSASQGADTEAFF. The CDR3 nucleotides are TGCAGCGCGTCACAGGGGGCGGACACTGAAGCTTTCTTT.

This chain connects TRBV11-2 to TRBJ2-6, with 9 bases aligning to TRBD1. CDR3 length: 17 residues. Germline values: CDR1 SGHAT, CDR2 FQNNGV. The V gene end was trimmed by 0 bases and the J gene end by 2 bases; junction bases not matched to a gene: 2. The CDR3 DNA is TGTGCCAGCAGCTTAGAAGGGGACAGGGCTGGGGCCAACGTCCTGACTTTC. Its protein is CASSLEGDRAGANVLTF.

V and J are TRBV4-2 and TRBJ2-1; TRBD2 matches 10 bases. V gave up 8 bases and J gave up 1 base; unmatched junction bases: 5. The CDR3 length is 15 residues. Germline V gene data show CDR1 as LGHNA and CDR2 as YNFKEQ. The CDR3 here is CASRLTSGSYNEQFF. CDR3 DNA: TGTGCCAGCCGACTGACTAGCGGGTCCTACAATGAGCAGTTCTTC.

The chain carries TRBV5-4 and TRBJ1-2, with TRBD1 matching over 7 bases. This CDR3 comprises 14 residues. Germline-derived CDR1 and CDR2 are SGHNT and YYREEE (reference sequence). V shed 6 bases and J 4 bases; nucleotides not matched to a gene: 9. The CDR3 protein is CASNNLGTAYGYTF. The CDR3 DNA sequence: TGTGCCAGCAACAATCTCGGGACAGCCTATGGCTACACCTTC.

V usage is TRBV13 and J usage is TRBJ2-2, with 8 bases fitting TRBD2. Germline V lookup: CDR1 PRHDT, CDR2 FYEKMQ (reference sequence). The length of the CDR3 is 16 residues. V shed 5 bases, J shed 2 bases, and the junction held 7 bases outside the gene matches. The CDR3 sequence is CASSKELAANTGELFF. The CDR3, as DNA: TGTGCCAGCAGCAAAGAACTAGCGGCTAACACCGGGGAGCTGTTTTTT.

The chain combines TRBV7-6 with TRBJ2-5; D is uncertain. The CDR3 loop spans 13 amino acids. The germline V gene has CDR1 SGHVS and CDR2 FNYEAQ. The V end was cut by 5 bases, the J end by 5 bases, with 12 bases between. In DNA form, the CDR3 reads TGTGCCAGCAGCCTAAGGACCGGGGAGACCCAGTACTTC. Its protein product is CASSLRTGETQYF.

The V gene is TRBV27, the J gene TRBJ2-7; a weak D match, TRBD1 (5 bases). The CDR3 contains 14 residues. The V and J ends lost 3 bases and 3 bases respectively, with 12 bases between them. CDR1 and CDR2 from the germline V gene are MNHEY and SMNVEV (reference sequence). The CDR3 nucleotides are TGTGCCAGCAGTTTTGCAGGGCTCCTCTACGAGCAGTACTTC. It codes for CASSFAGLLYEQYF.

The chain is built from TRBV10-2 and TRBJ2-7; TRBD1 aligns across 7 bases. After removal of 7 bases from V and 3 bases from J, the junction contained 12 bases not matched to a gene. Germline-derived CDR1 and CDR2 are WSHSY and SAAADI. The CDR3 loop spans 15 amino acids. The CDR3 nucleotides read TGCGCCAGCACCGAGGGGACAGTTATCGACTACGAGCAGTACTTC. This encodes CASTEGTVIDYEQYF.

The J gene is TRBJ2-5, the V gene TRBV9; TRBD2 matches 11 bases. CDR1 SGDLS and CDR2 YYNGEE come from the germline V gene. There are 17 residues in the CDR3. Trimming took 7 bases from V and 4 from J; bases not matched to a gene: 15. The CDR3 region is CASGEGTSGGAGETQYF. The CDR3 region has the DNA TGTGCCAGCGGGGAGGGGACTAGCGGAGGGGCTGGAGAGACCCAGTACTTC. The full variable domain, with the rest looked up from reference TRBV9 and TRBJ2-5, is DSGVTQTPKHLITATGQRVTLRCSPRSGDLSVYWYQQSLDQGLQFLIQYYNGEERAKGNILERFSAQQFPDLHSELNLSSLELGDSALYFCASGEGTSGGAGETQYFGPGTRLLVL.

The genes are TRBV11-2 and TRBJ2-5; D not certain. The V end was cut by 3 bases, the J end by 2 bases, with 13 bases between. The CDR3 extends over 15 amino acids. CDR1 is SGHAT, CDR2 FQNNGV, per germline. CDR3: CASSFSGELQETQYF. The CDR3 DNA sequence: TGTGCCAGCAGCTTTTCAGGAGAACTTCAAGAGACCCAGTACTTC.

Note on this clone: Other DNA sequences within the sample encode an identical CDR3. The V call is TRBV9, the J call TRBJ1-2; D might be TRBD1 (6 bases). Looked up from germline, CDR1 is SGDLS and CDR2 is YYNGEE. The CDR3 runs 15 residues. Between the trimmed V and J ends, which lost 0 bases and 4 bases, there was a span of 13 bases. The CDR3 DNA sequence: TGTGCCAGCAGCGTAGCTACAGGGCTTGGCTATGGCTACACCTTC. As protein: CASSVATGLGYGYTF. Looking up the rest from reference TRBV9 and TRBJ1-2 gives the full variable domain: DSGVTQTPKHLITATGQRVTLRCSPRSGDLSVYWYQQSLDQGLQFLIQYYNGEERAKGNILERFSAQQFPDLHSELNLSSLELGDSALYFCASSVATGLGYGYTFGSGTRLTVV.

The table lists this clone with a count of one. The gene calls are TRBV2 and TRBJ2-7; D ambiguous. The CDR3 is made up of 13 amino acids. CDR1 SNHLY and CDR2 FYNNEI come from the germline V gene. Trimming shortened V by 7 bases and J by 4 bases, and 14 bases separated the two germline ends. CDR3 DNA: TGTGCCAGCAACGACGAATCCTGGTACGAGCAGTACTTC. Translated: CASNDESWYEQYF.

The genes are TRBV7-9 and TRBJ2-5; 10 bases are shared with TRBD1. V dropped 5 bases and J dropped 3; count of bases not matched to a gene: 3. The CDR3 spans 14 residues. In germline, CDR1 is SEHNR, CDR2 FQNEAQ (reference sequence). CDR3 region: CASSTGTGEETQYF. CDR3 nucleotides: TGTGCCAGCAGCACCGGGACAGGGGAAGAGACCCAGTACTTC. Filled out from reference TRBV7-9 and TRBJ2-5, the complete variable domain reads DTGVSQNPRHKITKRGQNVTFRCDPISEHNRLYWYRQTLGQGPEFLTYFQNEAQLEKSRLLSDRFSAERPKGSFSTLEIQRTEQGDSAMYLCASSTGTGEETQYFGPGTRLLVL.

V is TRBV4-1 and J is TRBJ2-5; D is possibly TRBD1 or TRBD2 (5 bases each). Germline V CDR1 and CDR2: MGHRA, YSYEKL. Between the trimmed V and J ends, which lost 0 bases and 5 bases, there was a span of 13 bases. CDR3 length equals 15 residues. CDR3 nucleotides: TGCGCCAGCAGCCAAGACCGGGGATGGGGGGAGACCCAGTACTTC. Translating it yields CASSQDRGWGETQYF.

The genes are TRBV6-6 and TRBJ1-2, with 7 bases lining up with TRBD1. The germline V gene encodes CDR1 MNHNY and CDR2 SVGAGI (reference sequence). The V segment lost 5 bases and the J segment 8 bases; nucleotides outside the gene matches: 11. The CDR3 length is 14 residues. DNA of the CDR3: TGTGCCAGCAGTACGACAGGGTGGAATTCGGGCTACACCTTC. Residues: CASSTTGWNSGYTF.

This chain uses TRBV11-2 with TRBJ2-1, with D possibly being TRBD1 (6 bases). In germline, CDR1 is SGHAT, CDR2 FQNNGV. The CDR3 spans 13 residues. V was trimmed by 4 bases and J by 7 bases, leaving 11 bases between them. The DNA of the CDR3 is TGTGCCAGCAGCTCCGGGACAAGGAATGAGCAGTTCTTC. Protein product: CASSSGTRNEQFF.